The rows below give T cell receptor beta chains drawn from one sample of a study of a mutant IDH1 vaccine in newly diagnosed glioma. These receptors are not linked to any known antigen. Profiled with immunoSEQ multiplex PCR; TCRdb holds only in-frame clones, not every one. The profile shows roughly 39,000 clones, approximately 80% of them singletons. Here the sequenced sample was PBMCs, taken from a glioma patient whose treatment included an IDH1 peptide vaccine. Source of these receptors: a man aged 40-55 years with glioma. Both conserved end residues are part of each CDR3. Each record gives: CDR3 protein, CDR3 DNA, clone size, V gene, J gene, D gene. D genes are given only for firm matches. Some rows have no size entry. The others give once, few or many, or a class for an expanded clone.

CDR3 protein: CASSTYTGGGYEQYF
CDR3 DNA: TGTGCCAGTAGTACCTACACAGGGGGCGGCTACGAGCAGTACTTC
clone size: NA
V gene: TRBV19
J gene: TRBJ2-7
D gene: TRBD1

CDR3 protein: CAISTGTGDSPLHF
CDR3 DNA: TGTGCCATCAGTACCGGGACGGGGGATTCACCCCTCCACTTT
clone size: NA
V gene: TRBV10-3
J gene: TRBJ1-6
D gene: NA

CDR3 protein: CASSDRDRAYNEQFF
CDR3 DNA: TGCGCCAGCAGCGACCGGGACAGGGCTTACAATGAGCAGTTCTTC
clone size: NA
V gene: TRBV4-1
J gene: TRBJ2-1
D gene: TRBD1

CDR3 protein: CASSQPSQAREKLFF
CDR3 DNA: TGCGCCAGCAGCCAACCGAGCCAGGCGAGGGAAAAACTGTTTTTT
clone size: NA
V gene: TRBV4-1
J gene: TRBJ1-4
D gene: NA

CDR3 protein: CASSLGTAGSYNSPLHF
CDR3 DNA: TGTGCCAGCAGCTTGGGGACCGCCGGCTCCTATAATTCACCCCTCCACTTT
clone size: NA
V gene: TRBV5-4
J gene: TRBJ1-6
D gene: NA

CDR3 protein: CASSGANRGSYEQYF
CDR3 DNA: TGTGCCAGCAGTGGGGCTAACAGGGGCTCCTACGAGCAGTACTTC
clone size: once
V gene: TRBV25-1
J gene: TRBJ2-7
D gene: TRBD1

CDR3 protein: CASTLGPGDTEAFF
CDR3 DNA: TGTGCCAGCACCCTCGGCCCTGGGGACACTGAAGCTTTCTTT
clone size: NA
V gene: TRBV6-5
J gene: TRBJ1-1
D gene: NA

CDR3 protein: CASKKKGGLWDEQYF
CDR3 DNA: TGTGCCAGCAAGAAAAAGGGGGGACTGTGGGACGAGCAGTACTTC
clone size: NA
V gene: TRBV2
J gene: TRBJ2-7
D gene: NA

CDR3 protein: CASSLGYNSPLHF
CDR3 DNA: TGTGCCAGCAGTTTGGGATATAATTCACCCCTCCACTTT
clone size: few
V gene: TRBV27
J gene: TRBJ1-6
D gene: NA

CDR3 protein: CASSNRGLVDTQYF
CDR3 DNA: TGTGCCAGTAGTAATCGTGGGCTCGTAGATACGCAGTATTTT
clone size: NA
V gene: TRBV19
J gene: TRBJ2-3
D gene: NA

CDR3 protein: CASRDGQTVGQPQHF
CDR3 DNA: TGTGCCAGCAGGGACGGACAGACCGTAGGTCAGCCCCAGCATTTT
clone size: NA
V gene: TRBV2
J gene: TRBJ1-5
D gene: NA

CDR3 protein: CASGLARGLPQETQYF
CDR3 DNA: TGTGCTAGTGGTTTGGCCCGGGGCCTGCCCCAAGAGACCCAGTACTTC
clone size: NA
V gene: TRBV12-5
J gene: TRBJ2-5
D gene: NA

CDR3 protein: CASSLDGQGKNSPLHF
CDR3 DNA: TGCGCCAGCAGCTTGGACGGACAGGGGAAGAATTCACCCCTCCACTTT
clone size: NA
V gene: TRBV5-1
J gene: TRBJ1-6
D gene: TRBD1

CDR3 protein: CASSFGPGRSDTQYF
CDR3 DNA: TGCGCCAGCAGCTTTGGGCCGGGTCGGTCCGATACGCAGTATTTT
clone size: NA
V gene: TRBV5-1
J gene: TRBJ2-3
D gene: NA

CDR3 protein: CASSPTGYYTDTQYF
CDR3 DNA: TGTGCCAGCAGCCCGACAGGGTATTACACAGATACGCAGTATTTT
clone size: NA
V gene: TRBV6-1
J gene: TRBJ2-3
D gene: TRBD1

CDR3 protein: CASSRGFTGGRSDTQYF
CDR3 DNA: TGTGCCAGCTCTCGCGGATTCACAGGGGGCAGATCAGATACGCAGTATTTT
clone size: NA
V gene: TRBV18
J gene: TRBJ2-3
D gene: TRBD1

CDR3 protein: CASSFDGYEQYF
CDR3 DNA: TGCGCCAGCAGCTTTGACGGCTACGAGCAGTACTTC
clone size: NA
V gene: TRBV5-1
J gene: TRBJ2-7
D gene: NA

CDR3 protein: CASSLEGATGELFF
CDR3 DNA: TGTGCCAGCAGCTTAGAGGGGGCAACCGGGGAGCTGTTTTTT
clone size: NA
V gene: TRBV7-3
J gene: TRBJ2-2
D gene: TRBD1

CDR3 protein: CASGWSWRTDTQYF
CDR3 DNA: TGTGCCAGCGGTTGGAGTTGGAGGACAGATACGCAGTATTTT
clone size: NA
V gene: TRBV2
J gene: TRBJ2-3
D gene: NA

CDR3 protein: CASRTGLAADTQYF
CDR3 DNA: TGTGCCAGCAGGACGGGACTAGCCGCAGATACGCAGTATTTT
clone size: NA
V gene: TRBV6-5
J gene: TRBJ2-3
D gene: TRBD2

CDR3 protein: CASSLDGGRLLYF
CDR3 DNA: TGTGCCAGCAGCTTAGATGGGGGGCGACTTTTGTATTTT
clone size: few
V gene: TRBV13
J gene: TRBJ2-3
D gene: NA

CDR3 protein: CASSLGPPGQGRRSNEKLFF
CDR3 DNA: TGTGCCAGCAGCTTAGGACCTCCGGGACAGGGGAGACGTTCGAATGAAAAACTGTTTTTT
clone size: few
V gene: TRBV11-3
J gene: TRBJ1-4
D gene: TRBD1

CDR3 protein: CASSQQGRLGTDTQYF
CDR3 DNA: TGCGCCAGCAGCCAACAGGGTCGATTGGGCACAGATACGCAGTATTTT
clone size: NA
V gene: TRBV5-1
J gene: TRBJ2-3
D gene: NA

CDR3 protein: CASSPGPSSGNTIYF
CDR3 DNA: TGTGCCAGCAGCCCGGGACCGAGCTCTGGAAACACCATATATTTT
clone size: NA
V gene: TRBV6-5
J gene: TRBJ1-3
D gene: NA

CDR3 protein: CASSYLAVNQPQHF
CDR3 DNA: TGTGCCAGCAGTTACTTGGCAGTCAATCAGCCCCAGCATTTT
clone size: few
V gene: TRBV6-6
J gene: TRBJ1-5
D gene: NA

CDR3 protein: CASSFQGRRVTEQFF
CDR3 DNA: TGTGCCAGCAGCTTTCAGGGCAGGCGAGTGACTGAGCAGTTCTTC
clone size: NA
V gene: TRBV5-8
J gene: TRBJ2-1
D gene: NA

CDR3 protein: CASSPRVSASTYEQYF
CDR3 DNA: TGTGCCAGCAGCCCCAGGGTGTCGGCGAGCACCTACGAGCAGTACTTC
clone size: NA
V gene: TRBV4-2
J gene: TRBJ2-7
D gene: NA

CDR3 protein: CASSFYHLSSYEQYF
CDR3 DNA: TGTGCCAGCAGCTTCTACCACTTGAGCTCCTACGAGCAGTACTTC
clone size: NA
V gene: TRBV5-6
J gene: TRBJ2-7
D gene: NA

CDR3 protein: CASSRQGIWTGELFF
CDR3 DNA: TGTGCCAGCAGTCGACAGGGGATATGGACCGGGGAGCTGTTTTTT
clone size: NA
V gene: TRBV6-5
J gene: TRBJ2-2
D gene: TRBD1

CDR3 protein: CASSYGATSGNTIYF
CDR3 DNA: TGTGCCAGCAGTTACGGGGCAACCTCTGGAAACACCATATATTTT
clone size: NA
V gene: TRBV6-6
J gene: TRBJ1-3
D gene: NA

CDR3 protein: CASSQDTQPQNIQYF
CDR3 DNA: TGTGCCAGCAGCCAAGATACACAGCCCCAAAACATTCAGTACTTC
clone size: NA
V gene: TRBV4-2
J gene: TRBJ2-4
D gene: NA

CDR3 protein: CASIDGRYNSPLHF
CDR3 DNA: TGTGCCAGTATTGACGGTCGCTATAATTCACCCCTCCACTTT
clone size: few
V gene: TRBV19
J gene: TRBJ1-6
D gene: NA

CDR3 protein: CASSEAGGGPNYGYTF
CDR3 DNA: TGTGCCAGCAGTGAAGCGGGTGGAGGGCCTAACTATGGCTACACCTTC
clone size: NA
V gene: TRBV2
J gene: TRBJ1-2
D gene: NA

CDR3 protein: CASSEAPYEQYF
CDR3 DNA: TGTGCCAGTAGTGAGGCTCCCTACGAGCAGTACTTC
clone size: NA
V gene: TRBV19
J gene: TRBJ2-7
D gene: NA

CDR3 protein: CATQASDQPQHF
CDR3 DNA: TGTGCCACCCAGGCCTCCGATCAGCCCCAGCATTTT
clone size: few
V gene: TRBV15
J gene: TRBJ1-5
D gene: NA

CDR3 protein: CSVAGGQGGEQYF
CDR3 DNA: TGCAGCGTTGCTGGGGGACAGGGCGGCGAGCAGTACTTC
clone size: NA
V gene: TRBV29-1
J gene: TRBJ2-7
D gene: TRBD1

CDR3 protein: CASSLAGGNEQFF
CDR3 DNA: TGTGCCAGCAGCTTGGCGGGGGGCAATGAGCAGTTCTTC
clone size: NA
V gene: TRBV5-6
J gene: TRBJ2-1
D gene: TRBD2

CDR3 protein: CASSQQKELANEKLFF
CDR3 DNA: TGTGCCAGCTCACAACAAAAGGAGTTGGCTAATGAAAAACTGTTTTTT
clone size: NA
V gene: TRBV18
J gene: TRBJ1-4
D gene: NA

CDR3 protein: CASSGHVDYTF
CDR3 DNA: TGTGCCAGCAGTGGGCATGTAGACTACACCTTC
clone size: NA
V gene: TRBV6-1
J gene: TRBJ1-2
D gene: NA

CDR3 protein: CASSYGTTEAFF
CDR3 DNA: TGTGCCAGCAGTTACGGGACAACTGAAGCTTTCTTT
clone size: few
V gene: TRBV6-6
J gene: TRBJ1-1
D gene: NA

CDR3 protein: CASNRANNSPLHF
CDR3 DNA: TGTGCCAGCAATCGGGCCAATAATTCACCCCTCCACTTT
clone size: few
V gene: TRBV6-5
J gene: TRBJ1-6
D gene: NA

CDR3 protein: CASSPLAIANTGELFF
CDR3 DNA: TGTGCCAGCTCACCACTTGCAATTGCGAACACCGGGGAGCTGTTTTTT
clone size: few
V gene: TRBV18
J gene: TRBJ2-2
D gene: NA

CDR3 protein: CASSLVGSRDPSYGYTF
CDR3 DNA: TGTGCCAGCAGCTTAGTTGGTAGTAGGGACCCTTCCTATGGCTACACCTTC
clone size: NA
V gene: TRBV7-9
J gene: TRBJ1-2
D gene: NA

CDR3 protein: CASSPYRGTEAFF
CDR3 DNA: TGTGCCAGCAGTCCCTATAGGGGCACTGAAGCTTTCTTT
clone size: once
V gene: TRBV6-5
J gene: TRBJ1-1
D gene: NA

CDR3 protein: CASSFPGLAGVPNTGELFF
CDR3 DNA: TGTGCCAGCTCCTTCCCGGGACTAGCGGGGGTCCCGAACACCGGGGAGCTGTTTTTT
clone size: NA
V gene: TRBV18
J gene: TRBJ2-2
D gene: TRBD2

CDR3 protein: CASSEGLQGYEQYF
CDR3 DNA: TGTGCCAGCAGCGAGGGACTACAGGGTTACGAGCAGTACTTC
clone size: NA
V gene: TRBV6-1
J gene: TRBJ2-7
D gene: NA

CDR3 protein: CASSLGSEAFF
CDR3 DNA: TGTGCCAGCAGTTTGGGATCCGAAGCTTTCTTT
clone size: NA
V gene: TRBV6-5
J gene: TRBJ1-1
D gene: NA

CDR3 protein: CAGAIWTGSNSPLHF
CDR3 DNA: TGTGCCGGCGCGATCTGGACAGGGTCTAATTCACCCCTCCACTTT
clone size: NA
V gene: TRBV30
J gene: TRBJ1-6
D gene: TRBD1

CDR3 protein: CASSQERFTGDNGYTF
CDR3 DNA: TGTGCCAGCAGCCAAGAGCGGTTTACAGGGGATAACGGCTACACCTTC
clone size: NA
V gene: TRBV4-2
J gene: TRBJ1-2
D gene: TRBD1

CDR3 protein: CASSLGLAGGRRQETQYF
CDR3 DNA: TGTGCCAGCAGCTTAGGCCTAGCGGGGGGGCGGAGGCAAGAGACCCAGTACTTC
clone size: NA
V gene: TRBV7-2
J gene: TRBJ2-5
D gene: TRBD2

CDR3 protein: CASSQDPRGGDLNYGYTF
CDR3 DNA: TGTGCCAGCAGCCAAGATCCCAGGGGAGGGGATCTGAACTATGGCTACACCTTC
clone size: NA
V gene: TRBV4-2
J gene: TRBJ1-2
D gene: NA

CDR3 protein: CASSKDRGYEQYF
CDR3 DNA: TGTGCCAGTAGTAAAGACAGGGGCTACGAGCAGTACTTC
clone size: NA
V gene: TRBV19
J gene: TRBJ2-7
D gene: TRBD1

CDR3 protein: CASRLQGGLKTQYF
CDR3 DNA: TGTGCCAGCAGATTACAGGGGGGGCTAAAGACCCAGTACTTC
clone size: NA
V gene: TRBV6-5
J gene: TRBJ2-5
D gene: NA